The 27 T cell receptor beta chains given below trace back to one sample, sequenced in a study of immune characterization of retroperitoneal liposarcoma (dated by TCRdb to 2018 to 2020). Library generation was performed with PCR. The sequencing machine was a NextSeq 500. TCRdb passed the public sequencing reads through fastp at Q25 and MiXCR, retaining productive beta sequences. Each entry is one CDR3 protein sequence, shown with its most common DNA and genes. The sample has about 8,000 distinct CDR3 sequences on record, around 40% of them singletons. Jointly, the top ten make up less than 11% of the sample. Specimen: tumor tissue. Receptor source: a male donor with retroperitoneal liposarcoma.

This clonotype was detected ten times or more. The junction differs from germline at one of its ends, possibly a read error. The chain uses TRBV12-5 and TRBJ2-5; possibly TRBD1 for D (5 bases). This CDR3 has 12 amino acids. Germline V CDR1 and CDR2: LGHNT, FRNRAP. This CDR3 reads CASAPEYRVGDF. CDR3 nucleotide sequence: TGTGCTAGTGCCCCAGAGTACAGAGTAGGGGACTTC. Variable domain in full (rest from reference TRBV12-5 and TRBJ2-5): DARVTQTPRHKVTEMGQEVTMRCQPILGHNTVFWYRQTMMQGLELLAYFRNRAPLDDSGMPKDRFSAEMPDATLATLKIQPSEPRDSAVYFCASAPEYRVGDFGPGTRLLVL.

This sequence joins TRBV6-1 and TRBJ2-3; tentative D call: TRBD2 (6 bases). Germline V gives CDR1 MNHNS, CDR2 SASEGT. The CDR3 totals 14 residues. V lost 5 bases to trimming and J lost 5 bases, with 14 bases between them. The CDR3 DNA follows: TGTGCCAGCAGTTACTCGGAGGGGATAGATACGCAGTATTTT. Protein: CASSYSEGIDTQYF.

The V call is TRBV12-3 or TRBV12-4, the J call TRBJ2-5; TRBD2 matches 13 bases. With 5 bases clipped from V and 11 bases from J, the junction kept 14 bases outside the gene matches. This CDR3 is 16 amino acids long. The CDR3 DNA sequence: TGTGCCAGCAGTACCCCGGGACTAGCGGGGATTGTTGAGCAGTACTTC. Translated: CASSTPGLAGIVEQYF.

The J gene is TRBJ2-5, the V gene TRBV6-1, with TRBD1 matching 7 bases. The CDR3 length is 13 residues. The V gene's germline CDR1 is MNHNS and CDR2 SASEGT. The junction had 8 bases not matched to a gene; V was cut back by 6 bases and J by 7 bases. CDR3 nucleotide sequence: TGTGCCAGCAGCACAGGGGCTGGGGGGACCCAGTACTTC. Amino acid sequence: CASSTGAGGTQYF.

This clonotype came up a few times. This rearrangement joins TRBV11-3 to TRBJ2-3; no clear D gene. The ends were cut back, 0 bases at V and 5 bases at J, with 6 bases in the middle. This CDR3 has 13 residues. Germline-derived CDR1 and CDR2 are SGHNT and YENEEA. The CDR3 protein is CASSLDSRDTQYF. The CDR3 nucleotides read TGTGCCAGCAGCTTAGATAGTCGAGATACGCAGTATTTT.

The chain carries TRBV27 and TRBJ2-7, with 14 bases fitting TRBD2. After removal of 3 bases from V and 4 bases from J, the junction contained 5 bases not matched to a gene. The CDR3 runs to 16 residues. The germline gives CDR1 MNHEY, CDR2 SMNVEV (reference sequence). The DNA for the CDR3 is TGTGCCAGCAGTTTCAGGACTAGCGGGAGGTCATACGAGCAGTACTTC. Protein: CASSFRTSGRSYEQYF.

This clonotype appeared many times. The genes are TRBV7-2 and TRBJ2-3; D may be TRBD1 (6 bases). The germline CDR1 and CDR2 sequences are SGHTA and FQGNSA. The CDR3 consists of 15 residues. Trimming took off 5 bases at V and 0 bases at J, with 12 bases between the two ends. CDR3 sequence reads: CASSTDRISTDTQYF. The CDR3 region has the DNA TGTGCCAGCAGCACCGACAGGATTAGCACAGATACGCAGTATTTT.

This clonotype came up once. The CDR3 here is CASSGQGARGSPLHF. The CDR3 coding sequence is TGTGCCAGTTCGGGACAGGGGGCCAGAGGGTCACCCCTCCACTTT. The chain is built from TRBV7-8 and TRBJ1-6; 12 bases line up with TRBD1. The V segment lost 9 bases and the J segment 10 bases; nucleotides outside the gene matches: 10. The germline V gene has CDR1 SGHVS and CDR2 FQNEAQ. The CDR3 covers 15 residues.

This clonotype is medium-sized. This chain connects TRBV27 to TRBJ2-1; 11 nucleotides align to TRBD2. The J call may be incorrect, as the DNA end agrees better with TRBJ2-7. This CDR3 comprises 14 residues. The germline CDR1 and CDR2 sequences are MNHEY and SMNVEV (reference sequence). The CDR3: CASSPALAGAEQYF. Written as DNA, the CDR3 is TGTGCCAGCAGCCCCGCACTAGCGGGGGCTGAGCAGTACTTC.

About this clonotype: With a much larger clone just one base away, this may be a read error. The V gene is TRBV6-8, the J gene TRBJ2-4; D may be TRBD1 (6 bases). The V end lost 0 bases, the J end lost 13 bases, and 13 bases lay between the germline ends. This CDR3 is 13 amino acids long. Germline-derived CDR1 and CDR2 are MNHGY and SAAAGT. The CDR3 nucleotides are TGTGCCAGCAGTTACTCCCAGGGGCTTGAGCAGTACTTC. This sequence encodes CASSYSQGLEQYF.

The rearrangement links TRBV10-1 to TRBJ2-1; TRBD2 matches at 9 bases. Matching the DNA end better, TRBJ2-7 makes the J call doubtful. Per the germline V gene, CDR1 is WNHNN and CDR2 is SYGVQD (reference sequence). The CDR3 consists of 14 residues. For the CDR3, the DNA is TGCGCCAGCAGCTCGGGACTAGCCGCCTACGAGCAGTACTTC. It yields the protein CASSSGLAAYEQYF.

This clonotype was counted a few times. The chain carries TRBV6-1 and TRBJ2-2; 7 nucleotides match TRBD2. Germline loops: CDR1 MNHNS, CDR2 SASEGT. The CDR3 sequence is 15 residues long. After removal of 1 base from V and 6 bases from J, the junction contained 5 bases not matched to a gene. This CDR3 reads CASSEELATAGELFF. DNA of the CDR3: TGTGCCAGCAGTGAAGAACTAGCGACGGCCGGGGAGCTGTTTTTT.

By sample share, this clonotype is medium-sized. The chain employs TRBV6-1 and TRBJ2-1, with no clear D. The last part of the DNA fits TRBJ2-7 better; the J call may be wrong. The CDR3 totals 12 residues. Germline CDR1 MNHNS, CDR2 SASEGT. DNA of the CDR3: TGTGCCAGCAGTGAATTGGTGAGCGAGCAGTACTTC. This codes for CASSELVSEQYF.

The rearrangement links TRBV7-6 to TRBJ2-6; D not resolved. The germline V gene has CDR1 SGHVS and CDR2 FNYEAQ. The CDR3 runs to 15 residues. Trimming took off 3 bases at V and 1 base at J, with 7 bases between the two ends. CDR3 in DNA: TGTGCCAGCAGCTTTACTGCATCTGGGGCCAACGTCCTGACTTTC. It is translated as CASSFTASGANVLTF.

About this clonotype: One end of the junction does not line up with germline, which may come from a read error. The J gene is TRBJ2-4, the V gene TRBV6-8; TRBD1 matches at 8 bases. CDR3 length: 16 amino acids. CDR1 is MNHGY, CDR2 SAAAGT, per germline. This CDR3 reads CASSPQGAALYSPLHF. In nucleotides, the CDR3 is TGTGCCAGCAGTCCCCAGGGGGCGGCTCTATATTCACCCCTCCACTTC.

The rearrangement uses TRBV27 and TRBJ2-1; 11 nucleotides match TRBD2. CDR1 is MNHEY and CDR2 is SMNVEV in the germline V gene (reference sequence). This CDR3 is 16 amino acids long. Trimming cost V 1 base and J 7 bases; bases outside gene matches: 6. CDR3 in amino acids: CASSLLAGGPGNEQFF. The CDR3 nucleotides read TGTGCCAGCAGTTTATTAGCGGGGGGGCCAGGGAATGAGCAGTTCTTC.

V gene TRBV6-8 combines with J gene TRBJ2-3; D is unresolved. The CDR3 spans 14 residues. Germline V lookup: CDR1 MNHGY, CDR2 SAAAGT. V dropped 2 bases and J dropped 11 bases, with 17 bases sitting between them. Written as DNA, the CDR3 is TGTGCCAGCAGTTACGACGACGGTAGTTACGAGCAGTATTTT. Its translation is CASSYDDGSYEQYF.

V usage is TRBV12-3 or TRBV12-4 and J usage is TRBJ2-5, with 7 bases fitting TRBD2. CDR3 size: 15 residues. The V segment lost 5 bases and the J segment 8 bases; nucleotides outside the gene matches: 14. The CDR3 region is CASSHIAGTKRTQYF. Written as DNA, the CDR3 is TGTGCCAGCAGTCATATAGCGGGTACTAAGAGAACCCAGTACTTC.

This chain uses TRBV11-2 with TRBJ2-1; 9 bases line up with TRBD1. Gene TRBJ2-7 matches the end of the DNA better, so the J call may be wrong. Germline CDR1 is SGHAT and CDR2 is FQNNGV. The CDR3 is 16 amino acids. CDR3 in amino acids: CASSLVVGTGNLEQYF. CDR3 in DNA: TGTGCCAGCAGCTTAGTCGTTGGGACAGGGAACCTTGAGCAGTACTTC.

The rearrangement links TRBV6-1 to TRBJ2-4, with a weak D call TRBD2 (7 bases). The assigned J gene may be wrong: the sequence end matches TRBJ2-7 better. The germline CDR1 and CDR2 sequences are MNHNS and SASEGT. The CDR3 has 14 residues. For the CDR3, the DNA is TGTGCCAGCAGAGAGGGGGGGTTAGAGGACGAGCAGTACTTC. This gives the protein CASREGGLEDEQYF.

The chain recombines TRBV4-1 with TRBJ2-1; 11 bases line up with TRBD1. Germline lookup yields CDR1 MGHRA and CDR2 YSYEKL. V lost 0 bases and J lost 9; bases outside the gene matches: 4. This CDR3 has 15 amino acids. The CDR3 DNA sequence: TGCGCCAGCAGCCAAGAGGGACAGGGGGTTCGTGAGCAGTTCTTC. It encodes CASSQEGQGVREQFF.

By share of the sample, this clonotype is large (0.1 to 1%). J is TRBJ2-1 and V is TRBV6-5; tentatively, D is TRBD1 (6 bases). V shed 2 bases and J shed 2 bases, with 13 bases lying between them. CDR3 length: 16 amino acids. Germline assignment: CDR1 MNHEY and CDR2 SVGAGI. CDR3 DNA: TGTGCCAGCAGTTACGTGCAGGGGAGAGCCTACAATGAGCAGTTCTTC. Protein product: CASSYVQGRAYNEQFF.

The chain uses TRBV7-6 and TRBJ2-1; maybe TRBD1 (6 bases). TRBJ2-7 matches the DNA end more closely, so the J call is doubtful. Germline CDR1 SGHVS, CDR2 FNYEAQ. CDR3 size: 15 residues. The CDR3 region is CASSADRPPYNEQYF. In DNA, the CDR3 is TGTGCCAGCAGCGCCGACAGGCCCCCCTACAATGAGCAGTACTTC.

Relative to its sample, this clonotype is large. The rearrangement joins TRBV7-2 to TRBJ2-1; 13 positions match TRBD2. The CDR3 is 16 residues long. Germline V lookup: CDR1 SGHTA, CDR2 FQGNSA. The junction had 10 bases not matched to a gene; V was cut back by 5 bases and J by 9 bases. CDR3 sequence (DNA): TGTGCCAGCAGCGCCGGGACTAGCGGGACCTTGGGTGAGCAGTTCTTC. This codes for CASSAGTSGTLGEQFF.

The V call is TRBV10-2, the J call TRBJ2-5, with 10 nucleotides matching TRBD1. The length of the CDR3 is 15 residues. Germline V gives CDR1 WSHSY, CDR2 SAAADI. The V gene end was trimmed by 6 bases and the J gene end by 5 bases; junction bases not matched to a gene: 9. The CDR3 region is CASSWGQGMSETQYF. CDR3 nucleotides: TGCGCCAGCAGCTGGGGACAGGGGATGTCGGAGACCCAGTACTTC.

The genes are TRBV7-2 and TRBJ1-6, with 11 bases aligning to TRBD1. This CDR3 spans 14 amino acids. Germline V lookup: CDR1 SGHTA, CDR2 FQGNSA. Unmatched junction bases numbered 5, after V lost 6 bases and J lost 10 bases. The CDR3 region is CASRGGTGGSPLHF. The CDR3 coding sequence is TGTGCCAGCAGGGGGGGGACAGGGGGATCACCCCTCCACTTT.

The chain combines TRBV7-3 with TRBJ2-4; 9 bases map to TRBD1. The CDR3 has 13 amino acids. Germline-derived CDR1 and CDR2 are SGHTA and FQGTGA. V shed 6 bases, J shed 3 bases, and the junction held 0 bases outside the gene matches. The CDR3 protein is CASRTGGKNIQYF. As DNA, the CDR3 is TGTGCCAGCAGGACAGGGGGCAAAAACATTCAGTACTTC.